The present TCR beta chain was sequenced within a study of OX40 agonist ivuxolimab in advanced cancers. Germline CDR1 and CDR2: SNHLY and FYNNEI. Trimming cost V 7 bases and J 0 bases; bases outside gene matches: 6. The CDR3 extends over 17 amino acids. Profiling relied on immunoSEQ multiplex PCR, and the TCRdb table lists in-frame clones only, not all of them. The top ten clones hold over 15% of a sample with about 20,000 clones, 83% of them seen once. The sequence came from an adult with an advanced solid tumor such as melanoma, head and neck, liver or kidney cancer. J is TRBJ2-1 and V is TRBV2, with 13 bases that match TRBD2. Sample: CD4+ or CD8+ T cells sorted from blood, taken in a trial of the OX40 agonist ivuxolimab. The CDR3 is CASNGLAGAYSYNEQFF. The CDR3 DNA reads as TGTGCCAGCAACGGACTAGCGGGGGCCTACTCCTACAATGAGCAGTTCTTC.